The following is a T cell receptor beta chain sequence with its context. This clone was seen once. No cognate antigen has been identified for it. Within one base of it there is no much larger clone, and no base qualities were kept. The collaborating institutions used their own protocols to collect whole blood in K2EDTA tubes. For TCRbeta analysis, collaborator samples were shipped as frozen whole blood, as isolated PBMCs, or as DNA extracted from either sample type. The entry originates in a study of blood T cell repertoires in COVID-19 (dated by TCRdb to about 2020). In terms of the full investigation: Collaborator samples came from the United States, Italy and Spain and covered acute and convalescent phases of COVID-19. The material from the prospective study consisted of cDNA or gDNA derived from T cells, B-cell-depleted T cells, or PBMCs. Subjects who had been exposed to COVID-19, were actively infected with it, or had recovered from it provided the deeply sampled blood TCRbeta repertoires that made up the dataset. The repertoires were made available in a free public database intended to serve as a resource for research on the immune response to SARS-CoV-2. Samples came from the ongoing ImmuneRACE study (first 160 participants) plus 1,254 subjects from 6 global collaborators. Nearly every sample came with metadata listing a de-identified subject ID, COVID-19 status, age in years and sex. Where available, HLA class I and class II types were taken from metadata supplied by the sample provider and were not determined by assay-based typing. Study-wide conclusions, independent of this receptor: How much clinical and demographic metadata was included differed by source and by participant, and the metadata was provided uncurated.

The immunoSEQ Assay, a bias-controlled multiplex PCR, was used to amplify TCRbeta CDR3 regions from genomic DNA. The authors' pipeline ran thus. The number of nucleated cells in each sample was estimated from the amplification of reference gene primers within the assay. To quantify the absolute abundance of each unique TCRbeta CDR3 rearrangement, sequence reads were collapsed and filtered. For each sample, productive Simpson clonality was calculated as the square root of Simpson's diversity index across productive rearrangements. Imported from immuneACCESS, the table was reduced by TCRdb to in-frame sequences with V and J called. These copies leave out some clones; in studies compared against another copy, an unresolved V gene accounts for under half, and the cause of the remainder is not known. Clone size and the V and J calls come from that table; the DNA yielded D and trimming. This sample gives around 25,000 clones in total; around 90% of them show up just once. The ten largest account for 8% of the sample.

Via the germline V gene, CDR1 is ENHRY and CDR2 SYGVKD. V gives up 4 bases and J gives up 1 base, and the segment between their germline ends measures 11 bases. The CDR3 sequence holds 14 residues, the cysteine and phenylalanine included. Solely the CDR3 DNA is kept, with 42 bases framed from the first base. The sequencing sample was made of peripheral blood. The chain was built from TRBV10-3 and TRBJ2-7; no D gene can be assigned with confidence. The receptor was isolated from a human donor in a cohort sampled during active COVID-19. In nucleotides, the sequence is TGTGCCATCAGTGGGCCCGACAAGTCCTACGAGCAGTACTTC. Translated, it reads CAISGPDKSYEQYF.